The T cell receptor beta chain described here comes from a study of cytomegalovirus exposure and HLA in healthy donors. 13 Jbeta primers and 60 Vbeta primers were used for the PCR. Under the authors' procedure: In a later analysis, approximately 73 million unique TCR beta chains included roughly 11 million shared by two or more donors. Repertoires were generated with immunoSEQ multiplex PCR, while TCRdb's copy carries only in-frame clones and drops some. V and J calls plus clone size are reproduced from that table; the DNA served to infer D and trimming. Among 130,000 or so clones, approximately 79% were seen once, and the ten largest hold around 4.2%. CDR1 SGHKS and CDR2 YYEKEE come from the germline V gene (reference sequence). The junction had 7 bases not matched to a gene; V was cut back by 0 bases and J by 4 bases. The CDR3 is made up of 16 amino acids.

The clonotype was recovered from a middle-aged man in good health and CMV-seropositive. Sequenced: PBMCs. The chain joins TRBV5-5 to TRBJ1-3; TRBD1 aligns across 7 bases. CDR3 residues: CASSLEGAFAGNTIYF. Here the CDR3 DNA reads TGTGCCAGCAGCTTGGAGGGGGCATTTGCGGGAAACACCATATATTTT.